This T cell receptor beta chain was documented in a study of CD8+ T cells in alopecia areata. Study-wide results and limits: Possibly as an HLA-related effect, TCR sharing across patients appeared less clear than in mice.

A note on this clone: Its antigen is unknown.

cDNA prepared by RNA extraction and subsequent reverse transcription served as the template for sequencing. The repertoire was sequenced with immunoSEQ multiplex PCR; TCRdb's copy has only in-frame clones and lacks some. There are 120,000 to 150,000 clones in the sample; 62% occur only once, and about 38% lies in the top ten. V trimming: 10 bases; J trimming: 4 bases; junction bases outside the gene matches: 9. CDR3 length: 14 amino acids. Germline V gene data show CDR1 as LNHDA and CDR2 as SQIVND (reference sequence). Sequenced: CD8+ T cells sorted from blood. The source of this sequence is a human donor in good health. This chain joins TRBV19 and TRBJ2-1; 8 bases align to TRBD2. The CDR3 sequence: CATHPGGAYNEQFF. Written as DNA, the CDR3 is TGTGCCACTCACCCGGGAGGGGCTTACAATGAGCAGTTCTTC.